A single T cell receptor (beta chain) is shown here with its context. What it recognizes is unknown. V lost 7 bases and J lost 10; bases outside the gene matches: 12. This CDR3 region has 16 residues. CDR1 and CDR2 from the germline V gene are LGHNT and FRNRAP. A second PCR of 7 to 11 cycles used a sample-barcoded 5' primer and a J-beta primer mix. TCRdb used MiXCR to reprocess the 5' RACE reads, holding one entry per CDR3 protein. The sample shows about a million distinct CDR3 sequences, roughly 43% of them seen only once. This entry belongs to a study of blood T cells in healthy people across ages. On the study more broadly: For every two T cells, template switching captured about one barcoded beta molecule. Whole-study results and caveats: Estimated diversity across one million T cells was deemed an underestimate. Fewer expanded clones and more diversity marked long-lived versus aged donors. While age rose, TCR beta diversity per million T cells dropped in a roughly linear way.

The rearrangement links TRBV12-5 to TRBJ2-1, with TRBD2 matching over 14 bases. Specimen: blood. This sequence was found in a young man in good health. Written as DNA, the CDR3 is TGTGCTAGTGCCCACCCCGGGACTAGCGGGAGAAGGGAGCAGTTCTTC. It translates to CASAHPGTSGRREQFF.